A single sample gave rise to the 28 T cell receptor beta chains below, sequenced in a study of shared clonotypes between healthy human individuals. Profiling relied on immunoSEQ multiplex PCR, and the TCRdb table lists in-frame clones only, not all of them. This sample has 470,000 or so clones; approximately 82% occur once, and the top ten carry 12%. Source material: PBMCs. The receptors stem from a woman in her thirties or forties in good health. Some clones in this sample may be carry-over from other donors' samples.

Concerning this clone: This likely stems from a read error, as it lies one base from a far larger clone. Within the sample, other DNA sequences also encode this same CDR3. This chain connects TRBV7-6 to TRBJ1-4, with TRBD1 matching 7 bases. V was clipped by 5 bases and J by 3 bases; unmatched bases: 3. The CDR3 length is 14 residues. Germline V gene data show CDR1 as SGHVS and CDR2 as FNYEAQ. CDR3 DNA sequence: TGTGCCAGCAGCCTAAGGGGGCCTAATGAAAAACTGTTTTTT. This sequence encodes CASSLRGPNEKLFF. The full variable domain, rest sourced from reference TRBV7-6 and TRBJ1-4, is GAGVSQSPRYKVTKRGQDVALRCDPISGHVSLYWYRQALGQGPEFLTYFNYEAQQDKSGLPNDRFSAERPEGSISTLTIQRTEQRDSAMYRCASSLRGPNEKLFFGSGTQLSVL.

V usage is TRBV2 and J usage is TRBJ1-1; D might be TRBD1 (5 bases). The CDR3 consists of 15 residues. Trimming stripped 2 bases from V and 5 bases from J, with 15 bases between. Per the germline V gene, CDR1 is SNHLY and CDR2 is FYNNEI. CDR3 region: CASSETRSGGTEAFF. CDR3 DNA sequence: TGTGCCAGCAGTGAAACCAGATCGGGGGGAACTGAAGCTTTCTTT.

This sequence joins TRBV6-5 and TRBJ2-7; tentative D call: TRBD2 (7 bases). The CDR3 has 15 residues. V lost 9 bases and J lost 1, with 19 bases in between. Germline loops: CDR1 MNHEY, CDR2 SVGAGI. CDR3 coding DNA: TGTGCCAGACCAACTGAAGGGGGAGGGTCCTACGAGCAGTACTTC. Amino acid sequence: CARPTEGGGSYEQYF.

This chain connects TRBV6-1 to TRBJ1-4, with a weak D call TRBD1 (5 bases). This CDR3 comprises 15 residues. Germline V lookup: CDR1 MNHNS, CDR2 SASEGT. Trimming took off 3 bases at V and 5 bases at J, with 13 bases between the two ends. This CDR3 reads CASSEPGRRNEKLFF. The CDR3 bases are TGTGCCAGCAGTGAGCCGGGACGGCGAAATGAAAAACTGTTTTTT.

V is TRBV5-5 and J is TRBJ1-1, with D unresolved. The CDR3 runs 13 residues. Germline CDR1 SGHKS, CDR2 YYEKEE (reference sequence). V shed 2 bases and J shed 2 bases, with 7 bases lying between them. In DNA, the CDR3 is TGTGCCAGCAGCTTCAGCAGTAACACTGAAGCTTTCTTT. This gives the protein CASSFSSNTEAFF.

The sample holds a few counts of this clone. CDR3 DNA: TGCAGCGTCACAGGGGTTACTAATGAAAAACTGTTTTTT. Its protein product is CSVTGVTNEKLFF. The chain joins TRBV29-1 to TRBJ1-4, with 7 bases identical to TRBD1. CDR1 and CDR2 (germline): SQVTM, ANQGSEA. V trimming: 6 bases; J trimming: 2 bases; junction bases outside the gene matches: 3. This CDR3 comprises 13 residues.

This clone was counted between two and nine times. The chain recombines TRBV5-1 with TRBJ2-6; 8 bases match TRBD2. With V trimmed by 0 bases and J by 0 bases, 5 bases remained unmatched. Germline values: CDR1 SGHRS, CDR2 YFSETQ. This CDR3 comprises 18 residues. The CDR3 nucleotides are TGCGCCAGCAGCTTGGTAGCGGGGACCCCCTCTGGGGCCAACGTCCTGACTTTC. Translating gives CASSLVAGTPSGANVLTF.

The chain combines TRBV6-1 with TRBJ2-7; D is unresolved. The CDR3 has 14 amino acids. Germline CDR1 MNHNS, CDR2 SASEGT. V lost 4 bases, J lost 2 bases, and 12 bases lay in between. The CDR3: CASSGAVQPYEQYF. The CDR3 DNA is TGTGCCAGCAGTGGGGCGGTACAGCCCTACGAGCAGTACTTC.

The V and J genes are TRBV7-9 and TRBJ2-3, with 8 bases fitting TRBD2. Trimming cost V 5 bases and J 2 bases; bases outside gene matches: 9. Germline CDR1 SEHNR, CDR2 FQNEAQ (reference sequence). The CDR3 has 16 residues. CDR3 amino acids: CASSPGTSGNTDTQYF. In DNA form, the CDR3 reads TGTGCCAGCAGCCCAGGGACTAGTGGAAACACAGATACGCAGTATTTT. Full variable domain (remainder filled in from reference TRBV7-9 and TRBJ2-3): DTGVSQNPRHKITKRGQNVTFRCDPISEHNRLYWYRQTLGQGPEFLTYFQNEAQLEKSRLLSDRFSAERPKGSFSTLEIQRTEQGDSAMYLCASSPGTSGNTDTQYFGPGTRLTVL.

This clone occurred once. This chain uses TRBV7-2 with TRBJ2-7; tentative D call: TRBD2 (5 bases). From germline, CDR1 is SGHTA and CDR2 FQGNSA. The CDR3 sequence is 11 residues long. Trimming removed 4 bases at V and 7 bases at J, with 8 bases between. Here the CDR3 reads CASSYTGEQYF. CDR3 in DNA: TGTGCCAGCAGCTACACGGGGGAGCAGTACTTC.

The chain joins TRBV7-7 to TRBJ2-5; 9 bases line up with TRBD2. The CDR3 has 16 amino acids. Germline V gene sequence: CDR1 SSHAT, CDR2 FNYEAQ (reference sequence). Germline trimming cut 1 base from V and 4 bases from J; bases unmatched to any gene: 7. In DNA form, the CDR3 reads TGTGCCAGCAGCTTAGGGGTTAGCGGGAGTGGAGAGACCCAGTACTTC. Translation: CASSLGVSGSGETQYF.

This clone showed up just a few times. The chain recombines TRBV30 with TRBJ2-2, with a possible D match to TRBD2 (6 bases). Between the trimmed V and J ends, which lost 8 bases and 7 bases, there was a span of 14 bases. The CDR3 loop spans 12 amino acids. CDR1 GTSNPN and CDR2 SVGIG come from the germline V gene (reference sequence). The CDR3 here is CAGPGLHGELFF. CDR3 DNA: TGTGCCGGACCGGGACTCCACGGGGAGCTGTTTTTT.

The V and J genes are TRBV19 and TRBJ1-1; D gene unclear. Germline loops: CDR1 LNHDA, CDR2 SQIVND (reference sequence). This CDR3 is 13 amino acids long. V lost 0 bases and J 1 base, leaving 3 bases between the germline ends. The DNA for the CDR3 is TGTGCCAGTAGTATAGATACGAACACTGAAGCTTTCTTT. This codes for CASSIDTNTEAFF.

This rearrangement joins TRBV28 to TRBJ2-2; 8 bases line up with TRBD2. CDR3 size: 19 residues. V lost 10 bases to trimming and J lost 5 bases; unmatched junction nucleotides: 24. The germline gives CDR1 MDHEN, CDR2 SYDVKM. The CDR3 here is CATLNRDRDSGTFTGELFF. CDR3 sequence (DNA): TGTGCCACCCTGAACCGGGACCGGGATAGCGGGACATTTACCGGGGAGCTGTTTTTT.

V usage is TRBV11-2 and J usage is TRBJ2-5; D gene ambiguous. The DNA end lines up better with TRBJ2-7; the J call may be wrong. CDR1 is SGHAT and CDR2 is FQNNGV in the germline V gene. The CDR3 sequence is 13 residues long. Here the CDR3 DNA reads TGTGCCAGCAGCTCCATTAAGAGTTACGAGCAGTACTTC. This sequence encodes CASSSIKSYEQYF.

The chain is built from TRBV28 and TRBJ2-3; TRBD1 aligns across 11 bases. Germline trimming cut 4 bases from V and 5 bases from J; bases unmatched to any gene: 8. The CDR3 covers 16 residues. Germline values: CDR1 MDHEN, CDR2 SYDVKM. The CDR3 here is CASSSPGQGVGDTQYF. Written as DNA, the CDR3 is TGTGCCAGCAGTTCACCGGGACAGGGGGTGGGAGATACGCAGTATTTT.

This clone was seen a few times. V and J are TRBV27 and TRBJ2-3, with 11 nucleotides matching TRBD2. This CDR3 region has 15 residues. The junction had 2 bases not matched to a gene; V was cut back by 2 bases and J by 4 bases. Germline lookup yields CDR1 MNHEY and CDR2 SMNVEV (reference sequence). As DNA, the CDR3 is TGTGCCAGCAGTTTAGTAGCGGGAGGGGCAGATACGCAGTATTTT. The encoded protein is CASSLVAGGADTQYF.

The gene calls are TRBV18 and TRBJ1-5, with TRBD1 matching 7 bases. The germline V gene has CDR1 KGHSH and CDR2 LQKENI. V shed 2 bases, J shed 1 base, and the junction held 2 bases outside the gene matches. The CDR3 runs to 15 residues. Here the CDR3 reads CASSPKGASNQPQHF. The CDR3 bases are TGTGCCAGCTCACCAAAGGGGGCAAGCAATCAGCCCCAGCATTTT.

The chain combines TRBV20-1 with TRBJ1-4; D uncertain. V shed 5 bases and J shed 8 bases, with 9 bases lying between them. This CDR3 region has 11 residues. Germline V gene sequence: CDR1 DFQATT, CDR2 SNEGSKA (reference sequence). CDR3 nucleotides: TGCAGTGCTCCTGACCAGGAAAAACTGTTTTTT. It yields the protein CSAPDQEKLFF.

This clone was counted only a few times. The J gene is TRBJ1-2, the V gene TRBV2; 7 bases line up with TRBD1. CDR1 and CDR2 from the germline V gene are SNHLY and FYNNEI. The V and J ends lost 4 bases and 4 bases, in that order; junction bases with no gene match: 6. The CDR3 runs to 14 residues. In nucleotides, the CDR3 is TGTGCCAGCAGTGGACAGGGTTTCGTCTATGGCTACACCTTC. It encodes CASSGQGFVYGYTF.

The rearrangement joins TRBV4-1 to TRBJ1-2; weak D call: TRBD1 (5 bases). The CDR3 totals 14 residues. The V and J ends lost 2 bases and 7 bases respectively, with 14 bases between them. Germline CDR1 reads MGHRA; CDR2 reads YSYEKL. The DNA of the CDR3 is TGCGCCAGCAGCCAAAGGACCCCTCAGGGTGGCTACACCTTC. This codes for CASSQRTPQGGYTF.

With regard to this clone: One base separates it from a far larger clone, so it is likely a read error. This CDR3 is also generated by other DNA sequences in the sample. V and J are TRBV18 and TRBJ2-5; the D is unclear. V lost 2 bases, J lost 2 bases, and 6 bases lay in between. Germline values: CDR1 KGHSH, CDR2 LQKENI. The CDR3 totals 13 residues. The chain's CDR3 is CASSPSPQETQYF. CDR3 DNA sequence: TGTGCCAGCTCACCATCTCCACAAGAGACCCAGTACTTC.

This clone was observed once. This chain links TRBV19 with TRBJ2-5, with TRBD2 identical over 11 bases. The CDR3 has 15 residues. Germline V gene data show CDR1 as LNHDA and CDR2 as SQIVND (reference sequence). With V trimmed by 5 bases and J by 1 base, 3 bases remained unmatched. The CDR3 DNA reads as TGTGCCAGTAGTCCGGGACTAGCGGTCCAAGAGACCCAGTACTTC. It codes for CASSPGLAVQETQYF.

Concerning this clone itself: The sample holds other DNA sequences that translate to the same CDR3. The chain recombines TRBV6-5 with TRBJ2-2; D ambiguous. The CDR3 sequence is 16 residues long. Trimming stripped 0 bases from V and 2 bases from J, with 10 bases between. In germline, CDR1 is MNHEY, CDR2 SVGAGI. Here the CDR3 reads CASSYSPTGNTGELFF. Written as DNA, the CDR3 is TGTGCCAGCAGTTACTCGCCGACGGGCAACACCGGGGAGCTGTTTTTT.

A note on this clone: At the DNA level, this CDR3 is encoded by other sequences in the same sample as well. The chain links TRBV7-3 to TRBJ2-3, with TRBD2 matching 8 bases. V lost 5 bases and J lost 3; bases outside the gene matches: 4. Germline V CDR1 and CDR2: SGHTA, FQGTGA. The CDR3 has 14 residues. The CDR3, as DNA: TGTGCCAGCAGCCCCGGGGGGGGTACAGATACGCAGTATTTT. The encoded protein is CASSPGGGTDTQYF. The entire variable domain, with the rest obtained from reference TRBV7-3 and TRBJ2-3, is as follows: GAGVSQTPSNKVTEKGKYVELRCDPISGHTALYWYRQSLGQGPEFLIYFQGTGAADDSGLPNDRFFAVRPEGSVSTLKIQRTERGDSAVYLCASSPGGGTDTQYFGPGTRLTVL.

The chain employs TRBV28 and TRBJ1-4, with D hard to call. Trimming took 4 bases from V and 0 from J, leaving 9 bases between them. Germline V gives CDR1 MDHEN, CDR2 SYDVKM. This CDR3 region has 15 residues. The CDR3 spells CASSSSAATNEKLFF. CDR3 nucleotides: TGTGCCAGCAGTTCCTCAGCTGCAACTAATGAAAAACTGTTTTTT. Complete variable domain (other parts from reference TRBV28 and TRBJ1-4): DVKVTQSSRYLVKRTGEKVFLECVQDMDHENMFWYRQDPGLGLRLIYFSYDVKMKEKGDIPEGYSVSREKKERFSLILESASTNQTSMYLCASSSSAATNEKLFFGSGTQLSVL.

This chain connects TRBV7-9 to TRBJ2-5; tentatively, D is TRBD1 or TRBD2 (5 bases each). CDR1 is SEHNR and CDR2 is FQNEAQ in the germline V gene (reference sequence). This CDR3 is 14 amino acids long. V was clipped by 1 base and J by 2 bases, with 8 bases between them. In nucleotides, the CDR3 is TGTGCCAGCAGCTTAGGAGGGGATCAAGAGACCCAGTACTTC. This sequence encodes CASSLGGDQETQYF.

The count of this clone is one. This sequence may be a read error, since a much larger clone differs from it by one base. The chain combines TRBV6-5 with TRBJ1-1; D is ambiguous. Germline lookup yields CDR1 MNHEY and CDR2 SVGAGI. V was trimmed by 4 bases and J by 1 base, leaving 4 bases between them. The CDR3 extends over 12 amino acids. CDR3 in DNA: TGTGCCAGCAGTTCCCAGAACACTGAAGCTTTCTTT. It codes for CASSSQNTEAFF.